This TCR beta chain was retrieved from a study of T cells in Graves' hyperthyroidism and ophthalmopathy. The wider study: The initial diagnosis was the point when peripheral blood was collected, ahead of any treatment.

Amplified regions were TCR beta CDR3 sequences from RNA transcripts. An initial round of RT-PCR targeting the TCR CDR3 relied on the HTBI primer set. TCRdb processed the multiplex PCR reads anew with MiXCR; each CDR3 protein has one entry. The repertoire holds hundreds of thousands of distinct CDR3 sequences, with roughly 14% as singletons. The germline gives CDR1 MNHEY, CDR2 SVGEGT. The V and J ends lost 5 bases and 5 bases respectively, with 6 bases between them. The CDR3 totals 11 residues. This clonotype has a count of ten or more. Antigen: not known. Study conclusions and caveats: Median prediction lead before ophthalmopathy onset was 6.5 months with the model.

Ophthalmopathy patients had moderate-to-severe active disease, CAS ≥3, NOSPECS ≥4, and disease duration under 3 months. The chain uses TRBV6-2 or TRBV6-3 and TRBJ2-5; D gene unclear. This clonotype originated in a woman between 35 and 50 years old with Graves' ophthalmopathy. Sequenced: blood. CDR3 sequence: CASSDWETQYF. For the CDR3, the DNA is TGTGCCAGCAGTGATTGGGAGACCCAGTACTTC.